Following are 22 T cell receptor beta chains from one sample sequenced in a study of shared clonotypes between healthy human individuals. Generated by immunoSEQ multiplex PCR, the TCRdb table keeps only in-frame clones and is missing some. The sample shows some 490,000 clones, 81% of them seen only once. The sample consisted of PBMCs. The receptors were sampled from a woman aged 40 to 50 in good health. Some clones in this sample may be carry-over from other donors' samples.

V gene TRBV6-1 combines with J gene TRBJ2-7, with D unresolved. Trimming shortened V by 0 bases and J by 4 bases, and 16 bases separated the two germline ends. The CDR3 extends over 16 amino acids. Looked up from germline, CDR1 is MNHNS and CDR2 is SASEGT. CDR3 nucleotide sequence: TGTGCCAGCAGTGAAGCCCAGTCCACGAGTGGGTACGAGCAGTACTTC. Its protein is CASSEAQSTSGYEQYF.

J is TRBJ2-7 and V is TRBV6-5; D possibly matches TRBD1 or TRBD2 (5 bases each). The germline gives CDR1 MNHEY, CDR2 SVGAGI. This CDR3 region has 16 residues. V was pared by 0 bases and J by 4 bases, with 16 bases between. DNA for the CDR3: TGTGCCAGCAGTTACTCAGGGACCAGGACCCCATACGAGCAGTACTTC. This codes for CASSYSGTRTPYEQYF.

V is TRBV2 and J is TRBJ1-4; D may be TRBD1 (6 bases). The V end lost 6 bases, the J end lost 5 bases, and 19 bases lay between the germline ends. Germline V CDR1 and CDR2: SNHLY, FYNNEI. The CDR3 is made up of 16 amino acids. The CDR3 DNA sequence: TGTGCCAGCAGCAAAGGGGGGGGGACATTGAATGAAAAACTGTTTTTT. It translates to CASSKGGGTLNEKLFF.

V is TRBV5-1 and J is TRBJ2-7, with TRBD2 matching 8 bases. Germline loops: CDR1 SGHRS, CDR2 YFSETQ. The CDR3 runs 16 residues. Trimming at V came to 4 bases and at J to 3 bases, leaving 12 bases not matched to a gene. CDR3 residues: CASSPGPVAGHYEQYF. CDR3 nucleotides: TGCGCCAGCAGCCCGGGTCCGGTAGCGGGACACTACGAGCAGTACTTC.

The V gene is TRBV29-1, the J gene TRBJ2-1; 7 bases are shared with TRBD2. Germline V gene sequence: CDR1 SQVTM, CDR2 ANQGSEA. J was trimmed by 6 bases and V by 5 bases; bases with no gene match: 13. The CDR3 length is 15 residues. CDR3: CSVRLALGGGNEQFF. CDR3 DNA: TGCAGCGTTCGTCTCGCACTGGGGGGGGGCAATGAGCAGTTCTTC.

To note about this clone: A far larger clone differs by one base, so this is likely a read error. V and J are TRBV28 and TRBJ2-5; D is perhaps TRBD2 (5 bases). V lost 4 bases and J 11 bases, leaving 20 bases between the germline ends. Germline V gives CDR1 MDHEN, CDR2 SYDVKM. The CDR3 has 14 amino acids. The CDR3 region has the DNA TGTGCCAGCAGTTCGGGAACACTAATCTACGGGCAGTACTTC. This codes for CASSSGTLIYGQYF. Drawing the rest from reference TRBV28 and TRBJ2-5, the complete variable domain is DVKVTQSSRYLVKRTGEKVFLECVQDMDHENMFWYRQDPGLGLRLIYFSYDVKMKEKGDIPEGYSVSREKKERFSLILESASTNQTSMYLCASSSGTLIYGQYFGPGTRLLVL.

The gene calls are TRBV15 and TRBJ1-1; D not certain. Trimming removed 0 bases from V and 1 base from J, with 3 bases in between. The CDR3 is 13 residues long. The V gene's germline CDR1 is LNHNV and CDR2 YYDKDF (reference sequence). The DNA of the CDR3 is TGTGCCACCAGCAGAGACGGGAACACTGAAGCTTTCTTT. It encodes CATSRDGNTEAFF. Looking up the rest from reference TRBV15 and TRBJ1-1 gives the full variable domain: DAMVIQNPRYQVTQFGKPVTLSCSQTLNHNVMYWYQQKSSQAPKLLFHYYDKDFNNEADTPDNFQSRRPNTSFCFLDIRSPGLGDTAMYLCATSRDGNTEAFFGQGTRLTVV.

The chain joins TRBV5-4 to TRBJ2-1, with 7 bases that match TRBD2. Germline assignment: CDR1 SGHNT and CDR2 YYREEE (reference sequence). CDR3 length: 16 amino acids. Trimming took 6 bases from V and 4 from J; bases not matched to a gene: 13. The CDR3 DNA sequence: TGTGCCAGCACCCTAAGGGGAGGGGTGGTATACAATGAGCAGTTCTTC. It codes for CASTLRGGVVYNEQFF.

The chain employs TRBV27 and TRBJ1-1; D gene unclear. Trimming shortened V by 7 bases and J by 6 bases, and 9 bases separated the two germline ends. The CDR3 covers 11 residues. Germline V gene data show CDR1 as MNHEY and CDR2 as SMNVEV (reference sequence). CDR3 DNA: TGTGCCAGCAAGTCGAGATCTGAAGCTTTCTTT. The encoded protein is CASKSRSEAFF.

Remarks on this clone: Only one base separates this from a far larger clonotype, so it likely reflects a read error. This sample also contains other DNA sequences that code for the same CDR3. The J gene is TRBJ1-2, the V gene TRBV4-2, with TRBD1 matching over 8 bases. The germline gives CDR1 LGHNA, CDR2 YNFKEQ. The CDR3 is 12 amino acids. As DNA, the CDR3 is TGTGCCAGCAGCCTGGACAGGGAGGTATGCACTTTC. Amino acids: CASSLDREVCTF.

This chain links TRBV5-6 with TRBJ2-7; 7 nucleotides agree with TRBD1. The germline V gene has CDR1 SGHDT and CDR2 YYEEEE. There are 14 residues in the CDR3. Unmatched junction bases numbered 5, after V lost 4 bases and J lost 1 base. The CDR3 reads CASSPDRISYEQYF. CDR3 in DNA: TGTGCCAGCAGCCCGGACAGGATTTCCTACGAGCAGTACTTC.

A few counts support this clone. This chain joins TRBV11-2 and TRBJ2-1, with 12 bases lining up with TRBD2. The length of the CDR3 is 14 residues. The germline V gene has CDR1 SGHAT and CDR2 FQNNGV. Germline trimming cut 7 bases from V and 9 bases from J; bases unmatched to any gene: 7. CDR3 coding DNA: TGTGCCAGCACCAAACTAGCGGGAGGTGGTGAGCAGTTCTTC. Amino acids: CASTKLAGGGEQFF.

J is TRBJ2-1 and V is TRBV27; TRBD2 matches at 9 bases. Trimming at V came to 7 bases and at J to 4 bases, leaving 5 bases not matched to a gene. The CDR3 covers 14 residues. Germline V lookup: CDR1 MNHEY, CDR2 SMNVEV (reference sequence). CDR3 region: CASKLGLAYNEQFF. CDR3 nucleotides: TGTGCCAGCAAATTGGGACTAGCTTACAATGAGCAGTTCTTC.

A few counts support this clone. The chain is built from TRBV6-4 and TRBJ2-1, with 11 bases lining up with TRBD1. The CDR3 covers 15 residues. V lost 0 bases to trimming and J lost 6 bases; unmatched junction nucleotides: 1. Germline V gene lookup returns CDR1 MRHNA and CDR2 SNTAGT. CDR3 sequence (DNA): TGTGCCAGCAGTGACTCAGGGACAGGGGGCAATGAGCAGTTCTTC. It yields the protein CASSDSGTGGNEQFF.

This chain connects TRBV6-5 to TRBJ2-1; D remains ambiguous. CDR1 is MNHEY and CDR2 is SVGAGI in the germline V gene. This CDR3 has 14 amino acids. The V end lost 7 bases, the J end lost 4 bases, and 14 bases lay between the germline ends. In DNA form, the CDR3 reads TGTGCCAGCACCAAAGGCGTCAGTTACAATGAGCAGTTCTTC. Its translation is CASTKGVSYNEQFF.

Concerning this clone: This probably arose from a read error, given a far larger clone one base away. The CDR3 DNA follows: TGTGCCGGCAGTCCCAGTGGAGGTCCGGGGGGCGAGACCCAGTACTTC. Encoded protein: CAGSPSGGPGGETQYF. The genes are TRBV28 and TRBJ2-5; D perhaps matches TRBD2 (7 bases). This CDR3 comprises 16 residues. Germline CDR1 is MDHEN and CDR2 is SYDVKM.

The rearrangement uses TRBV15 and TRBJ1-3; 7 bases match TRBD1. The germline V gene encodes CDR1 LNHNV and CDR2 YYDKDF (reference sequence). This CDR3 has 17 residues. Germline trimming cut 1 base from V and 1 base from J; bases unmatched to any gene: 7. The CDR3 spells CATSRGGRGLSGNTIYF. DNA of the CDR3: TGTGCCACCAGCAGAGGGGGCAGGGGGTTATCTGGAAACACCATATATTTT.

This sequence joins TRBV29-1 and TRBJ1-1, with D tentatively TRBD1 (6 bases). The germline CDR1 and CDR2 sequences are SQVTM and ANQGSEA. The CDR3 covers 14 residues. Trimming pared 4 bases from V and 0 bases from J, leaving 12 bases between. Here the CDR3 DNA reads TGCAGCGTTGGGAGACAGGACATGAACACTGAAGCTTTCTTT. Encoded protein: CSVGRQDMNTEAFF.

CDR3 in DNA: TGTGCCAGCAGCTTGGATCCGGGTGAGCAGTTCTTC. This sequence encodes CASSLDPGEQFF. V gene TRBV5-6 combines with J gene TRBJ2-7, with D unclear. The J call may be faulty, since TRBJ2-1 better matches the DNA end. The CDR3 runs to 12 residues. Germline assignment: CDR1 SGHDT and CDR2 YYEEEE.

The J gene is TRBJ2-1, the V gene TRBV11-2; 13 nucleotides align to TRBD2. Germline trimming cut 5 bases from V and 5 bases from J; bases unmatched to any gene: 6. Germline V gives CDR1 SGHAT, CDR2 FQNNGV. The CDR3 spans 16 residues. The CDR3 sequence is CASSLGTSGINNEQFF. DNA for the CDR3: TGTGCCAGCAGCCTGGGGACTAGCGGGATAAACAATGAGCAGTTCTTC. Full variable domain (outside the CDR3, taken from reference TRBV11-2 and TRBJ2-1): EAGVAQSPRYKIIEKRQSVAFWCNPISGHATLYWYQQILGQGPKLLIQFQNNGVVDDSQLPKDRFSAERLKGVDSTLKIQPAKLEDSAVYLCASSLGTSGINNEQFFGPGTRLTVL.

V and J are TRBV10-3 and TRBJ1-2; TRBD1 aligns across 12 bases. Germline V gives CDR1 ENHRY, CDR2 SYGVKD. The CDR3 consists of 16 residues. V lost 5 bases and J lost 3; bases outside the gene matches: 7. CDR3 residues: CAISSSGTGGDYGYTF. The CDR3 coding sequence is TGTGCCATCAGTTCATCAGGGACAGGGGGCGACTATGGCTACACCTTC.

As concerns this clone: This same CDR3 is encoded by further DNA sequences in the sample. The chain employs TRBV5-4 and TRBJ2-1; D may be TRBD2 (5 bases). In germline, CDR1 is SGHNT, CDR2 YYREEE (reference sequence). The V and J ends lost 4 bases and 1 base respectively, with 9 bases between them. The CDR3 length is 14 residues. The CDR3, as DNA: TGTGCCAGCAGCGGGAGCGGTTCCTACAATGAGCAGTTCTTC. Translating gives CASSGSGSYNEQFF.